Given below is one T cell receptor (beta chain) in context. This record belongs to a study of control samples from healthy donors and cancer patients. Method: immunoSEQ multiplex PCR; TCRdb's copy keeps in-frame clones and lacks some. Altogether 150,000 to 200,000 clones are present, approximately 92% being singletons, with the ten largest covering roughly 1.3%. Trimming removed 3 bases from V and 6 bases from J; junction bases left unmatched: 6. CDR3 length: 15 amino acids. The V gene's germline CDR1 is SGHRS and CDR2 YFSETQ. The rearrangement uses TRBV5-1 and TRBJ2-7; 13 bases match TRBD2. The receptor's source is a man in his thirties or forties in good health. Sequences were obtained from blood. The CDR3 bases are TGCGCCAGCAGCTCCGGACTAGCGGGAGTGGCCGAGCAGTACTTC. This encodes CASSSGLAGVAEQYF.